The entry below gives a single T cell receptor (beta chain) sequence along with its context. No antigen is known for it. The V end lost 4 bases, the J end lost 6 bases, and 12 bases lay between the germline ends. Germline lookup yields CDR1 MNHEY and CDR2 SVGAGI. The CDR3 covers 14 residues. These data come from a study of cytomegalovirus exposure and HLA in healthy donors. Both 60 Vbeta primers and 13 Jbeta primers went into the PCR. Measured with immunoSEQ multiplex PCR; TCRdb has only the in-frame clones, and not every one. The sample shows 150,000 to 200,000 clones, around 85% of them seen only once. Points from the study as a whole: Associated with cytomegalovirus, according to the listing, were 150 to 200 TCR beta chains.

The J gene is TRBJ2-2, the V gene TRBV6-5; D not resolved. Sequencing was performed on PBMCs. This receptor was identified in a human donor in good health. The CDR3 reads CASSSPPGPGELFF. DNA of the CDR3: TGTGCCAGCAGTTCCCCACCAGGTCCCGGGGAGCTGTTTTTT.